This passage covers 28 T cell receptor beta chains from one sample sequenced in a study of shared clonotypes between healthy human individuals. Measured with immunoSEQ multiplex PCR; TCRdb has only the in-frame clones, and not every one. The sample records 2.5 million or so clones, around 94% being singletons. Sequenced material: naive CD4+ T cells sorted from blood. Subset reported: CD45RA+ positively selected. Receptors were obtained from a young man in good health.

The chain employs TRBV6-6 and TRBJ2-2; D unclear. The CDR3 runs 15 residues. Germline CDR1 and CDR2: MNHNY and SVGAGI (reference sequence). Trimming took 7 bases from V and 6 from J, leaving 18 bases between them. This CDR3 is CASTEKEYPAGELFF. CDR3 nucleotide sequence: TGTGCCAGCACCGAAAAGGAGTACCCCGCCGGGGAGCTGTTTTTT.

This clone was found once. The rearrangement joins TRBV11-3 to TRBJ2-3; 8 nucleotides align to TRBD1. Germline V gene lookup returns CDR1 SGHNT and CDR2 YENEEA. The CDR3 sequence is 16 residues long. Trimming took 0 bases from V and 3 from J; bases not matched to a gene: 5. This CDR3 is CASSLDNNRGTDTQYF. The DNA of the CDR3 is TGTGCCAGCAGCTTAGATAATAACAGGGGGACAGATACGCAGTATTTT.

The chain combines TRBV7-2 with TRBJ2-3; the D gene is possibly TRBD1 (5 bases). CDR3 length: 20 amino acids. Germline values: CDR1 SGHTA, CDR2 FQGNSA. V gave up 0 bases and J gave up 2 bases, with 24 bases separating them. CDR3 protein: CASSLAGTGAVRPDTDTQYF. The CDR3 DNA reads TGTGCCAGCAGCTTAGCAGGCACAGGCGCCGTCCGGCCTGACACAGATACGCAGTATTTT.

The chain joins TRBV5-4 to TRBJ2-6, with no clear D. Between the trimmed V and J ends, which lost 2 bases and 2 bases, there was a span of 5 bases. The CDR3 has 14 residues. From germline, CDR1 is SGHNT and CDR2 YYREEE (reference sequence). The DNA of the CDR3 is TGTGCCAGCAGCTTCAGCGCTGGGGCCAACGTCCTGACTTTC. This gives the protein CASSFSAGANVLTF.

The rearrangement links TRBV4-1 to TRBJ2-5; D remains unclear. The CDR3 is 15 residues long. Germline CDR1 is MGHRA and CDR2 is YSYEKL. Between the trimmed V and J ends, which lost 3 bases and 4 bases, there was a span of 15 bases. The CDR3 protein is CASSQGLGYSETQYF. CDR3 sequence (DNA): TGCGCCAGCAGCCAGGGGTTGGGATATTCAGAGACCCAGTACTTC.

This clone has only one observation. V and J are TRBV7-9 and TRBJ2-6, with 11 bases matching TRBD1. The CDR3 contains 18 residues. Germline CDR1 SEHNR, CDR2 FQNEAQ (reference sequence). Trimming cost V 5 bases and J 0 bases; bases outside gene matches: 6. CDR3 loop: CASSRRGTGGSGANVLTF. CDR3 bases: TGTGCCAGCAGCCGCCGGGGGACAGGGGGCTCTGGGGCCAACGTCCTGACTTTC.

The genes are TRBV7-8 and TRBJ2-5; D not certain. V dropped 1 base and J dropped 2 bases, with 17 bases sitting between them. This CDR3 spans 17 amino acids. Germline-derived CDR1 and CDR2 are SGHVS and FQNEAQ. DNA for the CDR3: TGTGCCAGCAGCTTAGGAAGTGCGGTGGGCCTACAAGAGACCCAGTACTTC. Amino acid sequence: CASSLGSAVGLQETQYF.

This chain uses TRBV6-4 with TRBJ2-7, with 7 bases identical to TRBD1. This CDR3 is 16 amino acids long. Germline CDR1 and CDR2: MRHNA and SNTAGT. Losses at the gene ends were 4 bases for V and 1 base for J; bases not matched to a gene: 10. CDR3 loop: CASSGGTGTASYEQYF. Here the CDR3 DNA reads TGTGCCAGCAGTGGGGGAACCGGGACAGCTTCCTACGAGCAGTACTTC.

The V gene is TRBV10-3, the J gene TRBJ1-2; D remains ambiguous. This CDR3 has 14 residues. Germline-derived CDR1 and CDR2 are ENHRY and SYGVKD. Trimming left V 4 bases short and J 4 bases short, with 13 bases between. The CDR3 DNA sequence: TGTGCCATCAGTGGGAACCTGGACCTCTATGGCTACACCTTC. Translation gives CAISGNLDLYGYTF.

Only a few counts were recorded for this clone. This rearrangement joins TRBV9 to TRBJ1-1; D remains ambiguous. This CDR3 contains 15 residues. CDR1 is SGDLS, CDR2 YYNGEE, per germline. The V gene lost 4 bases and the J gene lost 0 bases, with 13 bases spanning the gap. CDR3 sequence reads: CASSPSGNLNTEAFF. DNA of the CDR3: TGTGCCAGCAGCCCCTCCGGGAACTTGAACACTGAAGCTTTCTTT.

The chain is built from TRBV18 and TRBJ2-5, with 12 bases identical to TRBD2. The V gene's germline CDR1 is KGHSH and CDR2 LQKENI. The CDR3 runs 19 residues. V lost 3 bases and J lost 5; bases outside the gene matches: 16. The CDR3 region has the DNA TGTGCCAGCTCACCCCGGTGGCTAGCGGGGGGGCTAGGCGTGGAGACCCAGTACTTC. Amino acid sequence: CASSPRWLAGGLGVETQYF.

This chain's CDR3 is CATGRGYTF. CDR3 coding DNA: TGTGCCACGGGTAGGGGCTACACCTTC. The rearrangement uses TRBV28 and TRBJ1-2; D is unresolved. V lost 10 bases, J lost 8 bases, and 8 bases lay in between. Germline CDR1 and CDR2: MDHEN and SYDVKM. This CDR3 region has 9 residues.

The V and J genes are TRBV28 and TRBJ2-7; tentative D call: TRBD1 (6 bases). The length of the CDR3 is 14 residues. The V end was cut by 2 bases, the J end by 2 bases, with 10 bases between. Looked up from germline, CDR1 is MDHEN and CDR2 is SYDVKM. In DNA, the CDR3 is TGTGCCAGCAGTTTAAACCAGGGGCCCTACGAGCAGTACTTC. Translating gives CASSLNQGPYEQYF. Looking up the rest from reference TRBV28 and TRBJ2-7 gives the full variable domain: DVKVTQSSRYLVKRTGEKVFLECVQDMDHENMFWYRQDPGLGLRLIYFSYDVKMKEKGDIPEGYSVSREKKERFSLILESASTNQTSMYLCASSLNQGPYEQYFGPGTRLTVT.

The rearrangement links TRBV5-6 to TRBJ1-2; tentative D call: TRBD1 (5 bases). V gave up 3 bases and J gave up 2 bases, with 11 bases separating them. The CDR3 loop spans 14 amino acids. Germline-derived CDR1 and CDR2 are SGHDT and YYEEEE. This chain's CDR3 is CASSSLDKNYGYTF. CDR3 in DNA: TGTGCCAGCAGCTCGCTGGACAAGAACTATGGCTACACCTTC.

The gene calls are TRBV9 and TRBJ2-1, with TRBD2 identical over 12 bases. Unmatched junction bases numbered 5, after V lost 4 bases and J lost 3 bases. CDR1 is SGDLS and CDR2 is YYNGEE in the germline V gene. CDR3 size: 16 residues. The CDR3 here is CASSQTTSGSYNEQFF. CDR3 nucleotides: TGTGCCAGCAGCCAAACGACTAGCGGGAGCTACAATGAGCAGTTCTTC.

This clone has just a few counts. Different DNA sequences within this sample yield the same CDR3. The gene calls are TRBV30 and TRBJ1-4, with D perhaps matching TRBD1 (5 bases). The CDR3 is 14 residues long. The V end lost 0 bases, the J end lost 1 base, and 6 bases lay between the germline ends. CDR1 GTSNPN and CDR2 SVGIG come from the germline V gene (reference sequence). The CDR3 region has the DNA TGTGCCTGGAGTGTGGGGGGAACTAATGAAAAACTGTTTTTT. Protein sequence: CAWSVGGTNEKLFF.

This sequence joins TRBV7-9 and TRBJ2-5; D is ambiguous. V was pared by 5 bases and J by 1 base, with 11 bases between. CDR1 SEHNR and CDR2 FQNEAQ come from the germline V gene (reference sequence). This CDR3 has 14 amino acids. The DNA of the CDR3 is TGTGCCAGCAGCCTGGGTTGGGCCCAAGAGACCCAGTACTTC. Protein sequence: CASSLGWAQETQYF.

Note on this clone: Other nucleotide sequences in the sample specify the same CDR3. J is TRBJ2-5 and V is TRBV11-2; no definite D call. CDR3 length: 13 amino acids. In germline, CDR1 is SGHAT, CDR2 FQNNGV. Trimming took 0 bases from V and 5 from J, leaving 7 bases between them. This chain's CDR3 is CASSLERRETQYF. The CDR3, as DNA: TGTGCCAGCAGCTTAGAACGTCGGGAGACCCAGTACTTC.

The J gene is TRBJ1-6, the V gene TRBV30, with D tentatively TRBD1 (5 bases). CDR1 and CDR2 from the germline V gene are GTSNPN and SVGIG (reference sequence). The ends were cut back, 4 bases at V and 9 bases at J, with 16 bases in the middle. The CDR3 consists of 14 residues. DNA of the CDR3: TGTGCCTGGAAAACAGGAGGGACTGGTTCACCCCTCCACTTT. Amino acid sequence: CAWKTGGTGSPLHF.

This clone was recorded only once. V gene TRBV5-4 combines with J gene TRBJ2-5; TRBD2 is a possible D gene (6 bases). Per the germline V gene, CDR1 is SGHNT and CDR2 is YYREEE (reference sequence). This CDR3 is 14 amino acids long. Trimming took 0 bases from V and 14 from J, leaving 20 bases between them. Here the CDR3 reads CASSLEVGSGHYYF. CDR3 DNA sequence: TGTGCCAGCAGCTTGGAGGTCGGTAGCGGACACTATTACTTC.

The V gene is TRBV2, the J gene TRBJ2-5; 7 bases line up with TRBD2. J gave up 6 bases and V 3 bases, and 4 bases lay outside the gene matches. Germline V CDR1 and CDR2: SNHLY, FYNNEI. The CDR3 is 13 amino acids. The CDR3 bases are TGTGCCAGCAGTGATGGGGGAGGGAAGACCCAGTACTTC. Translating gives CASSDGGGKTQYF.

V is TRBV5-1 and J is TRBJ1-5; weak D call: TRBD1 (5 bases). V lost 3 bases and J 0 bases, leaving 28 bases between the germline ends. This CDR3 region has 21 residues. CDR1 is SGHRS and CDR2 is YFSETQ in the germline V gene. This CDR3 reads CASSCLGRRVYSPYSNQPQHF. In DNA, the CDR3 is TGCGCCAGCAGCTGCTTGGGGCGACGGGTTTATTCTCCTTATAGCAATCAGCCCCAGCATTTT.

V is TRBV5-1 and J is TRBJ1-2; possibly TRBD1 for D (5 bases). Trimming shortened V by 4 bases and J by 5 bases, and 12 bases separated the two germline ends. The CDR3 extends over 13 amino acids. CDR1 is SGHRS, CDR2 YFSETQ, per germline. DNA for the CDR3: TGCGCCAGCAGCGAGGGGCAGCTTTATGGCTACACCTTC. Encoded protein: CASSEGQLYGYTF.

This chain joins TRBV6-5 and TRBJ2-5, with 9 bases aligning to TRBD1. Losses at the gene ends were 6 bases for V and 5 bases for J; bases not matched to a gene: 7. This CDR3 contains 14 residues. The germline gives CDR1 MNHEY, CDR2 SVGAGI. Written as DNA, the CDR3 is TGTGCCAGCAGGTCCGGGACAGGGCGGGAGACCCAGTACTTC. Its translation is CASRSGTGRETQYF.

Of note for this clone: Other DNA sequences in the same sample also yield this CDR3. This chain joins TRBV18 and TRBJ2-7; D unclear. The CDR3 length is 13 residues. With 3 bases removed from V and 2 bases from J, the gap between germline ends came to 8 bases. Germline CDR1 reads KGHSH; CDR2 reads LQKENI. CDR3: CASSPRQPYEQYF. In DNA, the CDR3 is TGTGCCAGCTCACCTCGGCAGCCCTACGAGCAGTACTTC.

The V gene is TRBV19, the J gene TRBJ2-3; the D gene is possibly TRBD2 (6 bases). The CDR3 runs 15 residues. Germline CDR1 LNHDA, CDR2 SQIVND (reference sequence). The ends were cut back, 4 bases at V and 1 base at J, with 12 bases in the middle. The CDR3 protein is CASSTDWGGTDTQYF. CDR3 nucleotide sequence: TGTGCCAGTAGTACGGACTGGGGGGGCACAGATACGCAGTATTTT.

The chain joins TRBV30 to TRBJ2-1; 7 positions agree with TRBD2. Trimming removed 4 bases from V and 0 bases from J; junction bases left unmatched: 6. The CDR3 consists of 15 residues. Germline assignment: CDR1 GTSNPN and CDR2 SVGIG (reference sequence). The CDR3 nucleotides read TGTGCCTGGAAAGGAAGCGGGAACTCCTACAATGAGCAGTTCTTC. Encoded protein: CAWKGSGNSYNEQFF.

The V call is TRBV18, the J call TRBJ1-3; D is perhaps TRBD1 (5 bases). V was shortened by 3 bases and J by 4 bases, with 19 bases between the two germline ends. Germline V CDR1 and CDR2: KGHSH, LQKENI. This CDR3 is 17 amino acids long. The CDR3 DNA follows: TGTGCCAGCTCACCGCTTTTTCTTGGGGCTAGCGGAAACACCATATATTTT. Its protein product is CASSPLFLGASGNTIYF.